What follows are 4 T cell receptor beta chains derived from one specimen sequenced in a study of cytomegalovirus exposure and HLA in healthy donors listed by TCRdb under 2017. The library was produced with the immunoSEQ multiplex PCR assay. For the multiplex PCR, a mixture combining 60 forward primers for TCR Vbeta segments and 13 reverse primers for TCR Jbeta segments was used. Imported from immuneACCESS, the table was reduced by TCRdb to in-frame sequences with V and J called. These copies leave out some clones; in studies compared against another copy, an unresolved V gene accounts for under half, and the cause of the remainder is not known. The sample records approximately 180,000 clones, 70% to 90% of which are singletons. The leading ten clones occupy under 5% of the sample. Material: PBMCs. The receptors originated from a girl aged 5 to 17 in good health and CMV-seropositive.

The V gene is TRBV5-1, the J gene TRBJ1-2, with 9 bases aligning to TRBD1. Germline V lookup: CDR1 SGHRS, CDR2 YFSETQ. The CDR3 length is 14 residues. V trimming: 2 bases; J trimming: 7 bases; junction bases outside the gene matches: 6. The DNA for the CDR3 is TGCGCCAGCAGCTTAGGACAGGGGTTAAGTGGCTACACCTTC. Its translation: CASSLGQGLSGYTF.

This clone was picked up one time. The chain has TRBV2 and TRBJ1-5; D might be TRBD1 (6 bases). With 7 bases removed from V and 4 bases from J, the gap between germline ends came to 14 bases. This CDR3 contains 14 residues. The germline V gene has CDR1 SNHLY and CDR2 FYNNEI. The CDR3 DNA follows: TGTGCCAGCACGATAGACAGGACTAATCAGCCCCAGCATTTT. Residues: CASTIDRTNQPQHF.

The chain carries TRBV10-3 and TRBJ2-1, with 8 bases identical to TRBD2. Germline V gives CDR1 ENHRY, CDR2 SYGVKD. CDR3 length: 16 amino acids. The V segment lost 0 bases and the J segment 4 bases; nucleotides outside the gene matches: 5. DNA of the CDR3: TGTGCCATCAGTGAGTCTATGGCGGGGGGTTACAATGAGCAGTTCTTC. Translated: CAISESMAGGYNEQFF.

The chain employs TRBV7-8 and TRBJ1-2, with 10 nucleotides matching TRBD1. Germline trimming cut 2 bases from V and 8 bases from J; bases unmatched to any gene: 20. The germline gives CDR1 SGHVS, CDR2 FQNEAQ. This CDR3 region has 19 residues. The CDR3 here is CASSLYVRGQGVSDEGYTF. DNA for the CDR3: TGTGCCAGCAGCTTATATGTCCGAGGACAGGGGGTTTCGGACGAGGGCTACACCTTC.